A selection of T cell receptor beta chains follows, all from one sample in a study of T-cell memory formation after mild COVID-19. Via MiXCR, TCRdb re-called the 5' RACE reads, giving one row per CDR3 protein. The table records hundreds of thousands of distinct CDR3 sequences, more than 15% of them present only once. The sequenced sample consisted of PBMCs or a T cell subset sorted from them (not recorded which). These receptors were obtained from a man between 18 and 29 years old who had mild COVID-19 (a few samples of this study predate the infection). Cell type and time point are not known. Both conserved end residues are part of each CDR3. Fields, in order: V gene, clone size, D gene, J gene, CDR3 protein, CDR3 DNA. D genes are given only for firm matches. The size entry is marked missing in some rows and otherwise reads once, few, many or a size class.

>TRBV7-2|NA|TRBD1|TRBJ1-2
CASSRARDRKYGYTF
TGTGCCAGCAGCCGCGCCAGGGACAGAAAATATGGCTACACCTTC
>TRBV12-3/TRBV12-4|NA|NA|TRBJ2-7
CASSSNLAAEQYF
TGTGCCAGCAGTTCCAATCTCGCAGCCGAGCAGTACTTC
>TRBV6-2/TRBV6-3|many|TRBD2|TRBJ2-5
CASSAGDETQYF
TGTGCCAGCAGTGCGGGGGACGAGACCCAGTACTTC
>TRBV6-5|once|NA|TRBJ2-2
CASSYGDEAGELFF
TGTGCCAGCAGTTACGGGGACGAAGCCGGGGAGCTGTTTTTT
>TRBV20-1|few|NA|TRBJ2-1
CSVPSGIFRNEQFF
TGCAGTGTACCCTCGGGGATATTTAGGAATGAGCAGTTCTTC
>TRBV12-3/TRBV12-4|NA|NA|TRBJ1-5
CASKWGGNQPQHF
TGTGCCAGCAAGTGGGGCGGCAATCAGCCCCAGCATTTT
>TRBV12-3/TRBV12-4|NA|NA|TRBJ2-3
CASSLEGGHSDTQYF
TGTGCCAGCAGTTTAGAGGGGGGGCATTCAGATACGCAGTATTTT
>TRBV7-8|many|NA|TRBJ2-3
CASSPRAGRPTDTQYF
TGTGCCAGCAGCCCCAGGGCGGGCAGGCCCACAGATACGCAGTATTTT
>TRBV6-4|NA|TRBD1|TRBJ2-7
CARPGQGTYEQYF
TGTGCCAGGCCGGGACAGGGGACCTACGAGCAGTACTTC
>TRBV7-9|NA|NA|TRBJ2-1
CASSLALGRNEQFF
TGTGCCAGCAGCTTAGCTCTGGGAAGGAATGAGCAGTTCTTC
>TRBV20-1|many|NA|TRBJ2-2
CSVAYRTGELFF
TGCAGTGTAGCATACCGAACCGGGGAGCTGTTTTTT
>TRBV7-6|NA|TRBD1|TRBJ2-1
CASSDSSDRGYNEQFF
TGTGCCAGCAGCGACTCTTCGGACAGGGGATACAATGAGCAGTTCTTC
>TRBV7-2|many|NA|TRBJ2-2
CASSFAVGTGELFF
TGTGCCAGCAGCTTTGCGGTCGGCACCGGGGAGCTGTTTTTT
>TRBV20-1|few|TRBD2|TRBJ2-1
CSANQAGDTNEQFF
TGCAGTGCTAACCAAGCGGGGGATACCAATGAGCAGTTCTTC
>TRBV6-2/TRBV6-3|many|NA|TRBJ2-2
CASSYSMAYTGELFF
TGTGCCAGCAGTTACTCGATGGCCTACACCGGGGAGCTGTTTTTT
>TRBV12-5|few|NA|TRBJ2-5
CASGLGSEETQYF
TGTGCTAGTGGTTTAGGTTCCGAAGAGACCCAGTACTTC
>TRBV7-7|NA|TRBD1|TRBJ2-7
CASSLDQGAYEQYF
TGTGCCAGCAGCTTAGACCAGGGGGCCTACGAGCAGTACTTC
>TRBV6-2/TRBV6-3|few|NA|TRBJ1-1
CASSWTAGRGTEAFF
TGTGCCAGCAGTTGGACAGCGGGGCGAGGCACTGAAGCTTTCTTT
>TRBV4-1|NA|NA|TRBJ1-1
CASSPPAGQGSEAFF
TGCGCCAGCAGCCCCCCCGCGGGCCAGGGGTCTGAAGCTTTCTTT
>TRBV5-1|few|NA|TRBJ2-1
CASSPGTQNEQFF
TGCGCCAGCAGCCCCGGGACACAGAATGAGCAGTTCTTC
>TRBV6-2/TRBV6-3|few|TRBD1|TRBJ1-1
CASNPGQSMNTEAFF
TGTGCCAGCAATCCGGGACAGAGTATGAACACTGAAGCTTTCTTT
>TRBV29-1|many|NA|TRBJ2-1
CSVEIGYNEQFF
TGCAGCGTTGAAATAGGCTACAATGAGCAGTTCTTC
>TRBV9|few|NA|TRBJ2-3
CASSVGQVSTDTQYF
TGTGCCAGCAGCGTAGGCCAGGTTAGCACAGATACGCAGTATTTT
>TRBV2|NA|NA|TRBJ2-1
CASMVGGPMYNEQFF
TGTGCCAGCATGGTGGGGGGGCCGATGTACAATGAGCAGTTCTTC
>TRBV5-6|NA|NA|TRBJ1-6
CASSLARAGSSYNSPLHF
TGTGCCAGCAGCTTGGCTCGGGCAGGGAGCTCCTATAATTCACCCCTCCACTTT
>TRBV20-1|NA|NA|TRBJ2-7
CSASPQTYEQYF
TGCAGTGCGAGCCCACAAACCTACGAGCAGTACTTC
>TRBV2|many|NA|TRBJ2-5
CASSRAIGETQYF
TGTGCCAGCAGTAGGGCTATAGGAGAGACCCAGTACTTC
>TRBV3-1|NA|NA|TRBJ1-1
CASSQGGGPMNTEAFF
TGTGCCAGCAGCCAAGGGGGGGGCCCGATGAACACTGAAGCTTTCTTT
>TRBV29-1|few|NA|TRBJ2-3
CSVTGTNFNTQYF
TGCAGCGTAACCGGGACAAACTTTAATACGCAGTATTTT